This T cell receptor (beta chain) was obtained from a study of shared clonotypes between healthy human individuals. The V and J ends lost 6 bases and 4 bases respectively, with 19 bases between them. Germline assignment: CDR1 MNHNY and CDR2 SVGAGI (reference sequence). CDR3 length equals 16 residues. Study-wide results and limits: About 5% was the fraction of naive CD4 clonotypes found shared across a handful of donors.

In the case of this clone: Its antigen is undetermined.

TCRdb's copy holds only in-frame clones and misses some; the assay was immunoSEQ multiplex PCR. The repertoire holds about 980,000 clones, with over 60% as singletons. This chain uses TRBV6-6 with TRBJ1-3; tentative D call: TRBD1 (6 bases). Material for sequencing was memory CD4+ T cells sorted from blood. As for subset: CD45RA-negative fraction. The sequence derives from a man aged 18-30 years in good health. The DNA of the CDR3 is TGTGCCAGCAGACCCCTACAGGGTTACAAGGGAAACACCATATATTTT. It yields the protein CASRPLQGYKGNTIYF.